This T cell receptor beta chain was captured by sequencing in a study of cytomegalovirus exposure and HLA in healthy donors. The wider study: The study's early data release held some 85 million unique TCRs from HLA-typed donors. Study-wide findings and caveats: Cytomegalovirus status, reportedly, was diagnosed with high specificity and sensitivity by the classifier.

About this clone itself: The antigen is not known. The germline gene is not matched at one end of the junction; a read error may be the cause.

The length of the CDR3 is 9 residues. Per germline, CDR1 DFQATT and CDR2 SNEGSKA (reference sequence). Primers for the PCR totalled 60 Vbeta and 13 Jbeta. Produced via immunoSEQ multiplex PCR; TCRdb's table is partial and in-frame only. The profile shows some 220,000 clones, approximately 85% of them singletons. The chain links TRBV20-1 to TRBJ2-4, with 9 positions matching TRBD1. The receptor's source is a girl aged 2 to 9 in good health and CMV-seronegative. The specimen was PBMCs. The DNA of the CDR3 is TGCAGTGCTTACCGGGACAGGGCCTTC. Its protein product is CSAYRDRAF.